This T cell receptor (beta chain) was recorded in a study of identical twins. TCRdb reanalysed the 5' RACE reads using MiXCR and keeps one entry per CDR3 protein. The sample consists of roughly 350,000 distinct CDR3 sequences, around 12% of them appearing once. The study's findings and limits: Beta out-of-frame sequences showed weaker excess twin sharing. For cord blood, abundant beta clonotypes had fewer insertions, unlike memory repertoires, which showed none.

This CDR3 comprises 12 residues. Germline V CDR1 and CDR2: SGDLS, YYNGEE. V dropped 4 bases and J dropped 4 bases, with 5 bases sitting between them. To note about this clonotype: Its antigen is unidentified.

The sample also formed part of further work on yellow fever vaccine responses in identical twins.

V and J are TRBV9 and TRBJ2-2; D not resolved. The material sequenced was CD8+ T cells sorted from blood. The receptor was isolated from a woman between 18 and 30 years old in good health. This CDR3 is CASSILTGELFF. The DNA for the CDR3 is TGTGCCAGCAGCATCCTCACCGGGGAGCTGTTTTTT.